The TCR beta chain under discussion was sequenced for a study of blood T cell repertoires in COVID-19. Study at large: COVID-19 samples, acute and convalescent, were from the United States, Italy and Spain.

The CDR3 sequence is 17 residues long. Repertoires were generated with immunoSEQ multiplex PCR, while TCRdb's copy carries only in-frame clones and drops some. The repertoire holds some 530,000 clones, with approximately 85% as singletons. The rearrangement links TRBV1 to TRBJ2-2; the D call of TRBD2 is as the table states it, not checked on the DNA. TRBV1 is a pseudogene. Sequencing was carried out using peripheral blood. The sequence was obtained from a human donor in a cohort sampled during active COVID-19. The CDR3 sequence is CTSSQKSSGTNTGELFF. The CDR3 bases are TGCACCAGCAGCCAAAAATCTAGCGGGACGAACACCGGGGAGCTGTTTTTT.